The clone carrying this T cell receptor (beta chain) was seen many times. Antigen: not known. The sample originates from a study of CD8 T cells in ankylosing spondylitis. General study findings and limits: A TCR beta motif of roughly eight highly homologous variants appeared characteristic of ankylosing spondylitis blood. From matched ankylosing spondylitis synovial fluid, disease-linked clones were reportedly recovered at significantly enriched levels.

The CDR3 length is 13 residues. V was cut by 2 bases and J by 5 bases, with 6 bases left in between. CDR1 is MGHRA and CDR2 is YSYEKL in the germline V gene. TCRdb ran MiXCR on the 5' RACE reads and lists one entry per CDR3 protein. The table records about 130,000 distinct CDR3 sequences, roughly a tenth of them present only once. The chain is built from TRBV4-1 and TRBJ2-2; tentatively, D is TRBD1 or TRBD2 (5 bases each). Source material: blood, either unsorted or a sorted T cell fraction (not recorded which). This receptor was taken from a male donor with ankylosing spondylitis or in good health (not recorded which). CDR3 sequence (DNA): TGCGCCAGCAGCCAATGGGGGACCGGGGAGCTGTTTTTT. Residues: CASSQWGTGELFF.